This TCR beta chain was profiled in a study of blood T cell repertoires in COVID-19 (dated by TCRdb to the early 2020s). Regarding the research as a whole: The collaborator samples originated in the United States, Italy and Spain and spanned the acute and convalescent phases of COVID-19. The material from the prospective study consisted of cDNA or gDNA derived from T cells, B-cell-depleted T cells, or PBMCs. Deeply sampled blood TCRbeta repertoires from subjects exposed to, actively infected with, or recovered from COVID-19 were included in the dataset. A freely available public database, intended as a resource for researchers studying the immune response to SARS-CoV-2, is where the repertoires were released. Samples were obtained from the ongoing ImmuneRACE study (first 160 participants) and from about 1,300 subjects provided by 6 global collaborators. The sample metadata nearly always contained a de-identified subject ID, COVID-19 status, age in years and sex. HLA class I and class II types, where available, came from metadata supplied by the sample provider rather than from assay-based typing.

The immunoSEQ Assay, a bias-controlled multiplex PCR, was used to amplify TCRbeta CDR3 regions from genomic DNA. The authors' analysis ran thus. Nucleated cell counts per sample were estimated from amplification of reference gene primers within the assay. Sequence reads were collapsed and filtered to measure the absolute abundance of every unique TCRbeta CDR3 rearrangement. Productive Simpson clonality was computed per sample as the square root of Simpson's diversity index over productive rearrangements. TCRdb limited this immuneACCESS table to in-frame rearrangements with V and J called. A share of clones is missing; checked studies link under half to unresolved V genes, and the rest is unexplained. That table supplies the V and J calls and clone size; D and trimming were determined from the DNA. The sample records some 66,000 clones, around 93% of which are singletons. 5.5% to 8% of the sample lies in the top ten.

Collaborating institutions collected whole blood in K2EDTA tubes following their own protocols. For TCRbeta analysis, collaborators shipped samples as frozen whole blood, isolated PBMCs, or DNA extracted from either of those sample types. A remark on this clone: The clone's antigen remains unknown. One base away there is no much larger clone; base qualities are not given.

Results the study describes overall, beyond this receptor: The amount of clinical and demographic metadata varied by source and participant and was provided uncurated.

The CDR3 spans 13 residues, from the cysteine through the phenylalanine. Only the CDR3 region is kept as DNA, spanning 39 bases read in frame from base 1. CDR1 is given as MNHEY and CDR2 as SMNVEV, both from the germline V gene (reference sequence). Trimming removed 10 bases from V and 7 bases from J; the gene matches leave 3 bases unexplained. The chain uses TRBV27 and TRBJ2-1; 14 junctional bases match TRBD2. The sequence was collected from a human donor in a cohort sampled during active COVID-19. The sample taken for sequencing was peripheral blood. The CDR3 reads as follows: CATGLAGGNEQFF. The DNA sequence is TGTGCCACCGGACTAGCGGGAGGTAATGAGCAGTTCTTC.